Shown below are 24 T cell receptor beta chains from a single sample sequenced in a study of vaccination effects on CD4 cells after COVID-19 (dated by TCRdb to the early 2020s). After approximately 11 days of culture, CD4+ T cells were isolated with the EasySep CD4+ T cell isolation kit. For these TCRs, the target antigens are not known. Libraries were constructed by the immunoSEQ multiplex PCR assay. Drawn from immuneACCESS, this table holds only the in-frame rearrangements with V and J called that TCRdb kept. Clones are partly lost; checked studies trace under half to an unresolved V gene and leave the rest unexplained. This sample has tens of thousands of clones in its table, and approximately 78% of those were observed once. The leading ten clones occupy under 30% of the sample. Specimen: CD4+ T cells from PBMCs cultured without peptide, collected before COVID-19 vaccination. The receptors derive from a human donor who had a prior SARS-CoV-2 infection.

This clone was seen a few times. The chain combines TRBV24-1 with TRBJ2-5; 14 bases fit TRBD2. CDR1 and CDR2 (germline): KGHDR, SFDVKD. The ends lost 2 bases at V and 4 bases at J; junction bases unmatched: 5. The CDR3 has 17 amino acids. Here the CDR3 reads CATSDSGLAGARETQYF. The CDR3 bases are TGTGCCACCAGTGATTCGGGACTAGCGGGAGCTCGAGAGACCCAGTACTTC.

The chain links TRBV15 to TRBJ2-5; the D is unclear. The length of the CDR3 is 15 residues. V shed 5 bases and J shed 0 bases, with 13 bases lying between them. Germline-derived CDR1 and CDR2 are LNHNV and YYDKDF (reference sequence). The CDR3 reads CATSSRHQYQETQYF. The CDR3 region has the DNA TGTGCCACCAGCTCTAGACACCAGTACCAAGAGACCCAGTACTTC.

The CDR3 nucleotides are TGCGCCAGCAGCCAACGCCATCTAGCGTCAGATACGCAGTATTTT. Protein sequence: CASSQRHLASDTQYF. The J gene is TRBJ2-3, the V gene TRBV4-1, with D tentatively TRBD2 (6 bases). Trimming shortened V by 2 bases and J by 4 bases, and 13 bases separated the two germline ends. This CDR3 region has 15 residues. The germline gives CDR1 MGHRA, CDR2 YSYEKL.

This clone was observed a handful of times. This chain connects TRBV7-9 to TRBJ1-2; no clear D gene. Germline V gives CDR1 SEHNR, CDR2 FQNEAQ (reference sequence). This CDR3 comprises 12 residues. Deletions cut 6 bases from V and 8 bases from J, with 13 bases between. The CDR3 spells CASRGTSEGYTF. The CDR3 DNA sequence: TGTGCCAGCAGGGGTACCTCAGAGGGCTACACCTTC.

The chain links TRBV6-6 to TRBJ2-1, with D possibly matching TRBD2 (5 bases). This CDR3 has 13 amino acids. The germline V and J ends were trimmed by 2 bases and 5 bases, with 7 bases remaining between them. Germline V gene data show CDR1 as MNHNY and CDR2 as SVGAGI (reference sequence). DNA of the CDR3: TGTGCCAGCAGTTACACTAGAAACAATGAGCAGTTCTTC. Translating gives CASSYTRNNEQFF.

This chain joins TRBV4-1 and TRBJ2-1; weak D call: TRBD2 (5 bases). Germline V lookup: CDR1 MGHRA, CDR2 YSYEKL. Trimming left V 4 bases short and J 0 bases short, with 22 bases between. The CDR3 contains 19 residues. CDR3 protein: CASSRLAGTVLSSYNEQFF. DNA of the CDR3: TGCGCCAGCAGCCGCCTAGCAGGCACGGTCCTGAGCTCCTACAATGAGCAGTTCTTC.

The chain is built from TRBV10-3 and TRBJ2-1; 8 bases agree with TRBD2. CDR1 is ENHRY and CDR2 is SYGVKD in the germline V gene. This CDR3 is built from 11 residues. The trim removed 8 bases at V and 12 bases at J, leaving 6 bases unmatched. The CDR3 region has the DNA TGTGCCATCCGGCGGGAGGAGGGGCAGTTCTTC. Encoded protein: CAIRREEGQFF.

The chain carries TRBV7-3 and TRBJ1-1, with a weak D call TRBD1 (6 bases). Trimming cost V 2 bases and J 4 bases, with 17 bases left between them. This CDR3 region has 16 residues. Per germline, CDR1 SGHTA and CDR2 FQGTGA. CDR3 nucleotide sequence: TGTGCCAGCAGCTTATCCTCGGGGGCAGATAGCACTGAAGCTTTCTTT. Its translation: CASSLSSGADSTEAFF.

The CDR3 DNA sequence: TGTGCCAGCAGCCCCACAAAAACGGCGTACGGGGGTGGAAACACCATATATTTT. Translation: CASSPTKTAYGGGNTIYF. This rearrangement joins TRBV7-9 to TRBJ1-3; weak D call: TRBD1 (5 bases). Germline CDR1 and CDR2: SEHNR and FQNEAQ (reference sequence). This CDR3 contains 18 residues. V lost 5 bases and J lost 3, with 23 bases in between.

The chain has TRBV5-1 and TRBJ2-3; D possibly corresponds to TRBD1 (7 bases). Germline lookup yields CDR1 SGHRS and CDR2 YFSETQ. The CDR3 covers 17 residues. V was trimmed by 0 bases and J by 2 bases, leaving 16 bases between them. The CDR3 nucleotides read TGCGCCAGCAGCTTGGAGGCCGCGGGACAGCTCACAGATACGCAGTATTTT. Translation: CASSLEAAGQLTDTQYF. The whole variable domain, filled in from reference TRBV5-1 and TRBJ2-3, reads KAGVTQTPRYLIKTRGQQVTLSCSPISGHRSVSWYQQTPGQGLQFLFEYFSETQRNKGNFPGRFSGRQFSNSRSEMNVSTLELGDSALYLCASSLEAAGQLTDTQYFGPGTRLTVL.

The rearrangement links TRBV5-1 to TRBJ1-2; possible D gene TRBD1, 6 bases. The V and J ends lost 0 bases and 2 bases respectively, with 14 bases between them. Germline CDR1 reads SGHRS; CDR2 reads YFSETQ. The CDR3 has 16 residues. CDR3 protein: CASSLANRAQNYGYTF. The DNA for the CDR3 is TGCGCCAGCAGCTTGGCCAACAGGGCCCAGAACTATGGCTACACCTTC.

The V and J genes are TRBV6-5 and TRBJ1-1; no reliable D call. The germline V and J ends were trimmed by 6 bases and 4 bases, with 12 bases remaining between them. The CDR3 has 13 amino acids. The V gene's germline CDR1 is MNHEY and CDR2 SVGAGI. The CDR3 DNA follows: TGTGCCAGCAGCGAGGAGACAATCACTGAAGCTTTCTTT. Protein sequence: CASSEETITEAFF.

The chain is built from TRBV21-1 and TRBJ2-7; the D segment call TRBD1 is taken from the table without a DNA check. TRBV21-1 represents a pseudogene. This CDR3 has 14 residues. CDR3 nucleotide sequence: TGTGCCAGCAGCATACGGGACAGCTCCTACGAGCAGTACTTC. This encodes CASSIRDSSYEQYF.

The table lists this clone with a few counts. This chain connects TRBV5-8 to TRBJ2-5; 13 bases fit TRBD2. The V gene end was trimmed by 3 bases and the J gene end by 5 bases; junction bases not matched to a gene: 4. Looked up from germline, CDR1 is SGHTS and CDR2 is YDEGEE. The CDR3 sequence is 15 residues long. This chain's CDR3 is CASSSGTSGIETQYF. CDR3 coding DNA: TGTGCCAGCAGCTCTGGGACTAGCGGGATTGAGACCCAGTACTTC.

The CDR3 loop is CASSEPQRGGYTF. The CDR3 DNA sequence: TGTGCCAGCAGCGAGCCCCAGAGGGGTGGCTACACCTTC. The rearrangement uses TRBV9 and TRBJ1-2, with D perhaps matching TRBD1 (5 bases). Trimming took off 3 bases at V and 7 bases at J, with 13 bases between the two ends. This CDR3 contains 13 residues. Germline V lookup: CDR1 SGDLS, CDR2 YYNGEE.

The chain joins TRBV13 to TRBJ1-1; weak D call: TRBD1 (6 bases). Trimming stripped 7 bases from V and 0 bases from J, with 15 bases between. The germline gives CDR1 PRHDT, CDR2 FYEKMQ (reference sequence). This CDR3 contains 15 residues. The CDR3 sequence: CASNRQGRLNTEAFF. The CDR3, as DNA: TGTGCCAGCAATCGGCAGGGGCGATTGAACACTGAAGCTTTCTTT.

CDR3 DNA: TGTGCCAGCAGCTTAGGTCGGTGGGGGGGGTCCGGCACAGATACGCAGTATTTT. Protein sequence: CASSLGRWGGSGTDTQYF. The rearrangement uses TRBV7-9 and TRBJ2-3; TRBD2 matches at 7 bases. Germline loops: CDR1 SEHNR, CDR2 FQNEAQ (reference sequence). The CDR3 runs to 18 residues. V gave up 1 base and J gave up 1 base; unmatched junction bases: 11.

V and J are TRBV18 and TRBJ2-6; possibly TRBD1 or TRBD2 for D (5 bases each). CDR3 length equals 15 residues. V lost 5 bases and J lost 4, with 12 bases in between. Per the germline V gene, CDR1 is KGHSH and CDR2 is LQKENI. For the CDR3, the DNA is TGTGCCAGCTCAACACTGGGGGTCGGGGCCAACGTCCTGACTTTC. Its protein product is CASSTLGVGANVLTF.

The chain recombines TRBV19 with TRBJ2-3; tentative D call: TRBD2 (5 bases). The CDR3 runs 17 residues. From germline, CDR1 is LNHDA and CDR2 SQIVND (reference sequence). V was clipped by 6 bases and J by 5 bases, with 24 bases between them. For the CDR3, the DNA is TGTGCCAGTAGCCTAACGAGACTACCCGTCGCCGGAGATACGCAGTATTTT. This translates into CASSLTRLPVAGDTQYF.

This rearrangement joins TRBV6-5 to TRBJ2-3; no reliable D call. CDR3 length: 15 residues. CDR1 MNHEY and CDR2 SVGAGI come from the germline V gene. V was trimmed by 4 bases and J by 0 bases, leaving 11 bases between them. DNA of the CDR3: TGTGCCAGCAGTTTTATGTTGGGGAGCACAGATACGCAGTATTTT. It yields the protein CASSFMLGSTDTQYF.

The chain carries TRBV3-1 (or the pseudogene TRBV3-2) and TRBJ2-3; D remains ambiguous. Looked up from germline, CDR1 is LGHDT and CDR2 is YNNKEL (reference sequence). The CDR3 covers 11 residues. V was pared by 7 bases and J by 1 base, with 3 bases between. The CDR3, as DNA: TGTGCCAGCAAGGGCACAGATACGCAGTATTTT. Its translation is CASKGTDTQYF.

This CDR3 is CASSSRQGPNTGELFF. CDR3 in DNA: TGTGCCAGCAGCTCTAGACAGGGCCCTAACACCGGGGAGCTGTTTTTT. The V gene is TRBV5-4, the J gene TRBJ2-2; 7 bases are a match to TRBD1. V was pared by 3 bases and J by 2 bases, with 7 bases of the junction left unmatched. This CDR3 contains 16 residues. Germline CDR1 reads SGHNT; CDR2 reads YYREEE (reference sequence).

The chain has TRBV5-1 and TRBJ2-1; 11 bases are a match to TRBD1. Germline V gives CDR1 SGHRS, CDR2 YFSETQ. V gave up 4 bases and J gave up 6 bases; unmatched junction bases: 6. This CDR3 contains 15 residues. CDR3: CASSTGQGGPNEQFF. The CDR3 nucleotides are TGCGCCAGCAGCACGGGACAGGGGGGCCCCAATGAGCAGTTCTTC.

The rearrangement uses TRBV19 and TRBJ2-3; D gene ambiguous. CDR1 LNHDA and CDR2 SQIVND come from the germline V gene (reference sequence). CDR3 length: 14 amino acids. V lost 6 bases to trimming and J lost 0 bases, with 10 bases between them. The CDR3 is CASRAQKSTDTQYF. CDR3 DNA sequence: TGTGCCAGTAGGGCCCAAAAAAGCACAGATACGCAGTATTTT. Variable domain in full (rest from reference TRBV19 and TRBJ2-3): DGGITQSPKYLFRKEGQNVTLSCEQNLNHDAMYWYRQDPGQGLRLIYYSQIVNDFQKGDIAEGYSVSREKKESFPLTVTSAQKNPTAFYLCASRAQKSTDTQYFGPGTRLTVL.